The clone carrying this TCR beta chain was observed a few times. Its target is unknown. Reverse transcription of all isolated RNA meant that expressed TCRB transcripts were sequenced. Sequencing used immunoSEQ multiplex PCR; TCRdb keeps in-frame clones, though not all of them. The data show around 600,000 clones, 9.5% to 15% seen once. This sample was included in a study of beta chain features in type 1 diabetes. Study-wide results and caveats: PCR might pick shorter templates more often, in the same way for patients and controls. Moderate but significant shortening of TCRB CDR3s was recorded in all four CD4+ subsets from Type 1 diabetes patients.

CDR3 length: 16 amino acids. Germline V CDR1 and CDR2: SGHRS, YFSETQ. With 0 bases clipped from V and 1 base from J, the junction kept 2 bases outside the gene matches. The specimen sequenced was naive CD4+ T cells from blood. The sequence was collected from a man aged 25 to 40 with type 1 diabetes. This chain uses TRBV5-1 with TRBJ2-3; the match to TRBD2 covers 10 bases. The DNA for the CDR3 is TGCGCCAGCAGCTTGGCTAGCGGGGGACGCACAGATACGCAGTATTTT. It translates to CASSLASGGRTDTQYF.